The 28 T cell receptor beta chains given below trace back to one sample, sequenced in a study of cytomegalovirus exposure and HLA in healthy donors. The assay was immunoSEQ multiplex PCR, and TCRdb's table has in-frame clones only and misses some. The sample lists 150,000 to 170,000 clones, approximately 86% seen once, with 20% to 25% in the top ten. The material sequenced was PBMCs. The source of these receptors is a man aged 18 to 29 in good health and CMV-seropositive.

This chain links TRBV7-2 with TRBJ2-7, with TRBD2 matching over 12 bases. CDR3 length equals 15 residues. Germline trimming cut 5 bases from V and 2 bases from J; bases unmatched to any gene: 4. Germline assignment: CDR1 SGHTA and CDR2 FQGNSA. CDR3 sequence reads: CASSRPSGGAYEQYF. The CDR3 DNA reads TGTGCCAGCAGCAGGCCTAGCGGGGGGGCCTACGAGCAGTACTTC.

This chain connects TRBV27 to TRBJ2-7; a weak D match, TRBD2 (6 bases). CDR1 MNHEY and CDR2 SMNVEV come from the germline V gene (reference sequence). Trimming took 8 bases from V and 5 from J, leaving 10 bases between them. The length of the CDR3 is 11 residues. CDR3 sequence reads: CASGWEDEQYF. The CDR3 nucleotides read TGTGCCAGCGGATGGGAGGACGAGCAGTACTTC.

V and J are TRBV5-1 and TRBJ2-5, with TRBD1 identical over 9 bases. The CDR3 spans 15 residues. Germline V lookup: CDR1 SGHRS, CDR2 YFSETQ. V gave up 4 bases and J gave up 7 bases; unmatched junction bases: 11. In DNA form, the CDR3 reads TGCGCCAGCAGCCGCCTGGGACAGGGATTCGGGACCCAGTACTTC. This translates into CASSRLGQGFGTQYF.

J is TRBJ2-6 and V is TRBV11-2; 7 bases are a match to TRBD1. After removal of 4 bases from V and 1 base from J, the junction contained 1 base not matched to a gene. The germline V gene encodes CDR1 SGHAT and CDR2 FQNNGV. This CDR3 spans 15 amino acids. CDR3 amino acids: CASSSQGSGANVLTF. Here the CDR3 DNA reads TGTGCCAGCAGCTCACAGGGGTCTGGGGCCAACGTCCTGACTTTC.

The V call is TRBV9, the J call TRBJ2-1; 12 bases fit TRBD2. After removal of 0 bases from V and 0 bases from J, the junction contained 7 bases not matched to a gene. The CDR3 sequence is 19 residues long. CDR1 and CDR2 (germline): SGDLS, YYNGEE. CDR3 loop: CASSVGLAGGSSSYNEQFF. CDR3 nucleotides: TGTGCCAGCAGCGTAGGGCTAGCGGGAGGGTCTAGCTCCTACAATGAGCAGTTCTTC.

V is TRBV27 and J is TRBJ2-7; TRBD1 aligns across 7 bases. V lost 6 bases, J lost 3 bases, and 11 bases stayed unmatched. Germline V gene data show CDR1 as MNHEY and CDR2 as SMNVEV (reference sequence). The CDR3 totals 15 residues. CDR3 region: CASSLRDSLIYEQYF. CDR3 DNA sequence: TGTGCCAGCAGCCTCAGGGACAGCCTCATCTACGAGCAGTACTTC.

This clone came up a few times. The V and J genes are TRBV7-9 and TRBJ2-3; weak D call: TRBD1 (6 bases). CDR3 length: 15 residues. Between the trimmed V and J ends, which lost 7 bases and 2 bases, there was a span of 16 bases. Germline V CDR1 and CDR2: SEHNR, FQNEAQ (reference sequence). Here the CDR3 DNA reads TGTGCCAGCACCCTGCCCGGGACACTCACAGATACGCAGTATTTT. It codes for CASTLPGTLTDTQYF.

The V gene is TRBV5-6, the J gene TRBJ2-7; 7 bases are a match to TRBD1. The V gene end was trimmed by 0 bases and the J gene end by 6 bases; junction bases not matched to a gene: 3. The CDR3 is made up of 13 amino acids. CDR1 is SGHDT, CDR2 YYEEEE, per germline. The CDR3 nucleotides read TGTGCCAGCAGCTTGGAGGGGGCTGCCGAGCAGTACTTC. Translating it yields CASSLEGAAEQYF.

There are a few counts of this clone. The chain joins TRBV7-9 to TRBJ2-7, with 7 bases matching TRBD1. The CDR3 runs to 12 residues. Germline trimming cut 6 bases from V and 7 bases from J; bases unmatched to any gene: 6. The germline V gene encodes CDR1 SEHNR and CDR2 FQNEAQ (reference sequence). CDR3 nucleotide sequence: TGTGCCAGCAGTTCACAGGGGTGGGAGCAGTACTTC. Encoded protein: CASSSQGWEQYF. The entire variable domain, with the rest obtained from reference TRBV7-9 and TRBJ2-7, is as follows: DTGVSQNPRHKITKRGQNVTFRCDPISEHNRLYWYRQTLGQGPEFLTYFQNEAQLEKSRLLSDRFSAERPKGSFSTLEIQRTEQGDSAMYLCASSSQGWEQYFGPGTRLTVT.

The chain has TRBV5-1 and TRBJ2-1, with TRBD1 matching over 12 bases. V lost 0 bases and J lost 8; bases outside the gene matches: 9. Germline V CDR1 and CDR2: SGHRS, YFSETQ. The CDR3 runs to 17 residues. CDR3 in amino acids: CASSLVSGTGGLDEQFF. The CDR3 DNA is TGCGCCAGCAGCTTGGTCTCCGGGACAGGGGGCTTGGATGAGCAGTTCTTC.

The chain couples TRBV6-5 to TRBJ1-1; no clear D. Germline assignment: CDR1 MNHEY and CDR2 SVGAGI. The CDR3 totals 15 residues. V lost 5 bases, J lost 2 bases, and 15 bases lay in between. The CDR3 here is CASSPEAGGNTEAFF. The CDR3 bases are TGTGCCAGCAGTCCCGAGGCGGGCGGTAACACTGAAGCTTTCTTT.

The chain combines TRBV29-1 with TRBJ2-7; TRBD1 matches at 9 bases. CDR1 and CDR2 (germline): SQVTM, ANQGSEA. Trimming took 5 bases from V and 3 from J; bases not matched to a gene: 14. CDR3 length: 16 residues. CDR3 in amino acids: CSVWVPGTGMFYEQYF. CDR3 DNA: TGCAGCGTTTGGGTTCCCGGGACAGGGATGTTCTACGAGCAGTACTTC.

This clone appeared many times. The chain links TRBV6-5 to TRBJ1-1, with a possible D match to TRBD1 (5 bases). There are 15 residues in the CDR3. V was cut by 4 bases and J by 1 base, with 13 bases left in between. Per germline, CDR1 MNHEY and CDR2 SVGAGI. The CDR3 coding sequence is TGTGCCAGCAGTTTAAGGGGAGGTGGGAACACTGAAGCTTTCTTT. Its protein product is CASSLRGGGNTEAFF.

CDR3 sequence (DNA): TGTGCCAGCAGTTTAACCCACAACTACGAGCAGTACTTC. Amino acids: CASSLTHNYEQYF. The chain combines TRBV27 with TRBJ2-7; D ambiguous. The CDR3 consists of 13 residues. Between the trimmed V and J ends, which lost 2 bases and 3 bases, there was a span of 8 bases. Per the germline V gene, CDR1 is MNHEY and CDR2 is SMNVEV (reference sequence).

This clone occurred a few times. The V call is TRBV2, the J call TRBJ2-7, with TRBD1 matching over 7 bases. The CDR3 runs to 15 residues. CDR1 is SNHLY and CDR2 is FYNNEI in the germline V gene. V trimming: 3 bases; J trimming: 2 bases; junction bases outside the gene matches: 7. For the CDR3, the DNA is TGTGCCAGCAGTGAGTTACGGCAGGGGGCCTACGAGCAGTACTTC. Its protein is CASSELRQGAYEQYF.

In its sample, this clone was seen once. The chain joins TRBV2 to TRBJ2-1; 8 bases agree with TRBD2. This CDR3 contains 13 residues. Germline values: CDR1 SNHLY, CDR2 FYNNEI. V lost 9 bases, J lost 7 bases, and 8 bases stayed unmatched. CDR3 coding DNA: TGTGCCAGGAGGGGGACTAGTGGTAATGAGCAGTTCTTC. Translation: CARRGTSGNEQFF.

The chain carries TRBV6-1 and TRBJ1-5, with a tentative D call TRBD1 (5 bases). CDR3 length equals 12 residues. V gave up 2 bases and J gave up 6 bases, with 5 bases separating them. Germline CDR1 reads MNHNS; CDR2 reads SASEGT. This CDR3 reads CASSERGQPQHF. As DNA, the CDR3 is TGTGCCAGCAGTGAAAGGGGTCAGCCCCAGCATTTT.

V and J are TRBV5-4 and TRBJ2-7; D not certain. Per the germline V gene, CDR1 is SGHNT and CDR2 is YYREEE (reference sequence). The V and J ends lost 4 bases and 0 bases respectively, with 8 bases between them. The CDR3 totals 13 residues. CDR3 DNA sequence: TGTGCCAGCAGCACTCGAACCTCCTACGAGCAGTACTTC. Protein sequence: CASSTRTSYEQYF. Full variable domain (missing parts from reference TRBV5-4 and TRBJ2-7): ETGVTQSPTHLIKTRGQQVTLRCSSQSGHNTVSWYQQALGQGPQFIFQYYREEENGRGNFPPRFSGLQFPNYSSELNVNALELDDSALYLCASSTRTSYEQYFGPGTRLTVT.

The CDR3 DNA reads TGTGCCAGCAGGCTAACGGACTTCAATCAGCCCCAGCATTTT. Protein: CASRLTDFNQPQHF. The genes are TRBV6-6 and TRBJ1-5; D not certain. CDR3 length equals 14 residues. The ends were cut back, 6 bases at V and 3 bases at J, with 12 bases in the middle. Germline V gives CDR1 MNHNY, CDR2 SVGAGI (reference sequence).

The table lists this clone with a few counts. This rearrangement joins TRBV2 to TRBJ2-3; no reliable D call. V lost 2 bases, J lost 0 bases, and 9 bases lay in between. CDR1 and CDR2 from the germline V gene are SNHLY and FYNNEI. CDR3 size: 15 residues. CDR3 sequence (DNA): TGTGCCAGCAGTGAATACGCTACTAGCACAGATACGCAGTATTTT. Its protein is CASSEYATSTDTQYF.

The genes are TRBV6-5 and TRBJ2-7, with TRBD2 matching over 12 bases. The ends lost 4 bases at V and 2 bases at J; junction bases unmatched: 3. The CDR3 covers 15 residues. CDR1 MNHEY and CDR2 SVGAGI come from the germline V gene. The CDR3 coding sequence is TGTGCCAGCAGTTCGCGGACTAGCGGGACCTACGAGCAGTACTTC. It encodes CASSSRTSGTYEQYF.

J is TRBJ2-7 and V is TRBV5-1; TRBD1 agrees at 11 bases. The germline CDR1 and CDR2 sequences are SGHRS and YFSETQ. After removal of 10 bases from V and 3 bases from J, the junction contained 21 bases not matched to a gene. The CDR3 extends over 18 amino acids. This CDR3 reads CASSLLGGWDRGIYEQYF. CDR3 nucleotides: TGCGCCTCCTCCCTGCTTGGAGGGTGGGACAGGGGGATCTACGAGCAGTACTTC.

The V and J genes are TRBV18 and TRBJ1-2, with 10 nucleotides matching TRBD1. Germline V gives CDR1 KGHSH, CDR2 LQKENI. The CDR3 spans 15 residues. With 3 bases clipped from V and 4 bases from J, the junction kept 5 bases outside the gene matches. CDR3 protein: CASSPGTGVLYGYTF. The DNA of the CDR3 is TGTGCCAGCTCACCCGGGACAGGGGTACTCTATGGCTACACCTTC.

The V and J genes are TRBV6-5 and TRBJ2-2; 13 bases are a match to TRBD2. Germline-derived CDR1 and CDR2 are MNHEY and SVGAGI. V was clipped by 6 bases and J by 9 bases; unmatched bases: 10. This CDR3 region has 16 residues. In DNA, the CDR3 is TGTGCCAGCAGCTACGGGACTAGCGGGATATTGAGGGAGCTGTTTTTT. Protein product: CASSYGTSGILRELFF.

In DNA, the CDR3 is TGTGCCAGCAGGCAGACAGACAGAAACACTGAAGCTTTCTTT. This encodes CASRQTDRNTEAFF. The rearrangement uses TRBV2 and TRBJ1-1; tentatively, D is TRBD1 (5 bases). The CDR3 contains 14 residues. V was pared by 6 bases and J by 2 bases, with 13 bases between. Germline CDR1 reads SNHLY; CDR2 reads FYNNEI. Using reference TRBV2 and TRBJ1-1 for the parts outside the CDR3, the full variable domain is EPEVTQTPSHQVTQMGQEVILRCVPISNHLYFYWYRQILGQKVEFLVSFYNNEISEKSEIFDDQFSVERPDGSNFTLKIRSTKLEDSAMYFCASRQTDRNTEAFFGQGTRLTVV.

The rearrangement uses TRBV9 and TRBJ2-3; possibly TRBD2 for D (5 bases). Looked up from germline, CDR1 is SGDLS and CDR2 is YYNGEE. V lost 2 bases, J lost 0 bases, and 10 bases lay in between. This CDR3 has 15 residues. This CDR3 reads CASSVSSESTDTQYF. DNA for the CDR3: TGTGCCAGCAGCGTGAGTAGCGAGAGCACAGATACGCAGTATTTT.

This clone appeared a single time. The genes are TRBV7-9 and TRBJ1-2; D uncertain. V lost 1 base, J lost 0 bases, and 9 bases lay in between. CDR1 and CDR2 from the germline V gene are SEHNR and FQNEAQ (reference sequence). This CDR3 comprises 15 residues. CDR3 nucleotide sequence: TGTGCCAGCAGCTTAGGGGCAGCTACTAACTATGGCTACACCTTC. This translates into CASSLGAATNYGYTF.

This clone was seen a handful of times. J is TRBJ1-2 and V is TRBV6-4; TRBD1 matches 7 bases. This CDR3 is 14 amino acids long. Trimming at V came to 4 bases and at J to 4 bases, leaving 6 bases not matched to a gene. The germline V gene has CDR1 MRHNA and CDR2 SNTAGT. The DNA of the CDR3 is TGTGCCAGCAGTGCAACTACAGGGGCCTATGGCTACACCTTC. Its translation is CASSATTGAYGYTF.